The clone carrying this T cell receptor beta chain was detected ten times or more. The antigen is unknown. The data stem from a study of glioma-infiltrating T cells. General observations from the study: Tissue and blood shared very few CDR3 sequences. Above-expected tissue-blood divergence occurred in all gliomas, most in low-grade ones.

Amplification of TCR alpha and beta CDR3 regions from RNA used iRepertoire nested multiplex PCR. Tissue mRNA or PBMC total RNA, roughly 90-450 ng, went into one-step reverse transcription and amplification. TCRdb reanalysed the multiplex PCR reads using MiXCR and keeps one entry per CDR3 protein. Of 44,000 or so distinct CDR3 sequences listed, about a fifth are singletons. Sequencing was carried out using glioma tissue, nonneoplastic brain tissue, or PBMCs (not recorded which). The receptor comes from a human donor with low-grade glioma or glioblastoma, undergoing nonglioma brain surgery, or in good health (not recorded which).

The CDR3 DNA reads TGCGCCAGCAGCTTCGGTCAGCAAGAGACCCAGTACTTC. Residues: CASSFGQQETQYF. The chain uses TRBV5-1 and TRBJ2-5; D gene uncertain. The CDR3 runs 13 residues. CDR1 and CDR2 from the germline V gene are SGHRS and YFSETQ. Trimming stripped 2 bases from V and 2 bases from J, with 7 bases between.